This is a list of T cell receptor beta chains from one sample in a study of blood T cells in healthy people across ages. TCRdb re-called the 5' RACE reads with MiXCR, one entry per CDR3 protein. This table has 2 million or so distinct CDR3 sequences, around half appearing once. Sequenced: blood. The receptors originated from a woman in her thirties or forties in good health. CDR3s include the opening cysteine and the closing phenylalanine or tryptophan. A D gene is named only where the DNA matches it firmly. A row's size may be missing; if present it is once, few, many or a size class.

v_call	clone_size	d_call	cdr3_length	j_call	cdr3_nt	cdr3_aa
TRBV20-1	few	TRBD2	17	TRBJ2-7	TGCAGTGCTAGAGGACTAGCGGGGACTTTAACGTTGGACGAGCAGTACTTC	CSARGLAGTLTLDEQYF
TRBV7-8	NA	NA	14	TRBJ1-2	TGTGCCAGCAGCTTAATGGGGGCCGGGCGGGGCTACACCTTC	CASSLMGAGRGYTF
TRBV7-2	NA	TRBD2	17	TRBJ2-3	TGTGCCAGCAGCCGCCTTGGGGCGGGGGGTAGAACAGATACGCAGTATTTT	CASSRLGAGGRTDTQYF
TRBV5-1	NA	TRBD1	14	TRBJ2-5	TGCGCCGGCAGCCCCGGACAGGTCCAAGAGACCCAGTACTTC	CAGSPGQVQETQYF
TRBV20-1	NA	NA	13	TRBJ2-7	TGCAGTGCTAGTGTTCCCCCGGGCAGCGAGCAGTACTTC	CSASVPPGSEQYF
TRBV12-3/TRBV12-4	NA	NA	12	TRBJ2-1	TGTGCCACCCTGGACCCGAACAATGAGCAGTTCTTC	CATLDPNNEQFF
TRBV6-2/TRBV6-3	NA	TRBD2	15	TRBJ2-7	TGTGCCAGCAGCCGCGGGGGGGCCTGGACCTACGAGCAGTACTTC	CASSRGGAWTYEQYF
TRBV27	few	NA	13	TRBJ2-3	TGTGCCAGCAGTAATGGCGTCACAGATACGCAGTATTTT	CASSNGVTDTQYF
TRBV2	few	NA	16	TRBJ1-5	TGTGCCAGCAGTGGCCAGGCAGAGACCTTTAATCAGCCCCAGCATTTT	CASSGQAETFNQPQHF
TRBV7-2	NA	NA	15	TRBJ2-7	TGTGCCAGCAGCTTAACCGGAAGGGGAACCTACGAGCAGTACTTC	CASSLTGRGTYEQYF
TRBV7-2	few	NA	15	TRBJ2-1	TGTGCCAGCAGCTTAGAACAGGCGAATTACAATGAGCAGTTCTTC	CASSLEQANYNEQFF
TRBV5-6	NA	TRBD2	15	TRBJ2-7	TGTGCCAGCAGCCTAGCGACTAGCGGAGTCTACGAGCAGTACTTC	CASSLATSGVYEQYF
TRBV28	few	NA	14	TRBJ1-6	TGTGCCAGCACTACGGGACTGCTTAATTCACCCCTCCACTTT	CASTTGLLNSPLHF
TRBV20-1	few	NA	14	TRBJ2-5	TGCAGTGCTCGCCGCGATGGGGGCGCAGAGACCCAGTACTTC	CSARRDGGAETQYF
TRBV3-1	few	NA	14	TRBJ2-6	TGTGCCAGCCTCGGGGGACCTGGGGCCAACGTCCTGACTTTC	CASLGGPGANVLTF
TRBV7-3	NA	TRBD2	16	TRBJ2-3	TGTGCCAGCAGCCCAGTATCCGGGACTAGCGCAGATACGCAGTATTTT	CASSPVSGTSADTQYF
TRBV6-5	few	NA	16	TRBJ2-3	TGTGCCAGCAGGCCCCCAGAGTGGCGGAACACAGATACGCAGTATTTT	CASRPPEWRNTDTQYF
TRBV12-3/TRBV12-4	few	NA	15	TRBJ1-6	TGTGCCAGCAGCCTTAGGAGCTCCTATAATTCACCCCTCCACTTT	CASSLRSSYNSPLHF
TRBV7-2	NA	TRBD1	19	TRBJ2-3	TGTGCCAGCAGCTTGCTAGCAACCGGGACAGGGAGCCTCACAGATACGCAGTATTTT	CASSLLATGTGSLTDTQYF
TRBV11-2	NA	NA	12	TRBJ2-1	TGTGCCAGCAGCTTATACGACGATGAGCAGTTCTTC	CASSLYDDEQFF
TRBV20-1	NA	TRBD2	13	TRBJ2-3	TGCACCTCGAAGGGACTAGCGGCAGATACGCAGTATTTT	CTSKGLAADTQYF
TRBV6-2/TRBV6-3	NA	NA	16	TRBJ1-5	TGTGCCAGCGGTTACTCAGGGAGACTTAGCAATCAGCCCCAGCATTTT	CASGYSGRLSNQPQHF
TRBV20-1	few	NA	13	TRBJ2-1	TGCAGGGCGCGCCATCCCTCCTACAATGAGCAGTTCTTC	CRARHPSYNEQFF
TRBV4-3	NA	NA	14	TRBJ1-2	TGCGCCAGCAGCCCTCAAGGGGGAATCTATGGCTACACCTTC	CASSPQGGIYGYTF
TRBV4-3	NA	TRBD2	13	TRBJ2-3	TGCGCCAGCAGCATAGCGGGGTTAGATACGCAGTATTTT	CASSIAGLDTQYF
TRBV2	once	NA	15	TRBJ2-3	TGTGCCAGCAGTGAAGGTGGCACCCTCACAGATACGCAGTATTTT	CASSEGGTLTDTQYF
TRBV6-6	NA	NA	15	TRBJ2-7	TGTGCCAGCAGTTATGGTGGGCCGCTGACCTACGAGCAGTACTTC	CASSYGGPLTYEQYF
TRBV7-9	few	TRBD1	16	TRBJ2-3	TGTGCCAGCAGCTTAGCGGAAAACAGGGGCACTGATACGCAGTATTTT	CASSLAENRGTDTQYF
TRBV3-1	NA	NA	13	TRBJ2-7	TGTGCCAGCAGCCAGAGGGGCAACTACGAGCAGTACTTC	CASSQRGNYEQYF
TRBV2	many	NA	13	TRBJ2-6	TGTGCCAGCAGTCCGGACGGGGCCAACGTCCTGACTTTC	CASSPDGANVLTF
TRBV15	NA	NA	17	TRBJ1-4	TGTGCCACCAGCAGAGATAGGCGGGGAGGGATAAATGAAAAACTGTTTTTT	CATSRDRRGGINEKLFF
TRBV20-1	NA	TRBD2	15	TRBJ2-3	TGCAGTGCTACAAAACTAGCGGGGGCGGGAGGTACGCAGTATTTT	CSATKLAGAGGTQYF
TRBV27	NA	NA	14	TRBJ1-2	TGTGCCAGCAGTGGTAGGGGCGGGAACTATGGCTACACCTTC	CASSGRGGNYGYTF
TRBV5-1	NA	TRBD2	16	TRBJ2-1	TGCGCCAGCAGCTCGGGGACTAGCGGGGGGTTAAGGGAGCAGTTCTTC	CASSSGTSGGLREQFF
TRBV10-3	NA	TRBD1	15	TRBJ1-2	TGTGCCATCAGTGAGTCGACCGGGACAGGGGATGGCTACACCTTC	CAISESTGTGDGYTF
TRBV20-1	NA	NA	15	TRBJ2-3	TGCAGTGCTATCGACCAGGGGTTAAGCACAGATACGCAGTATTTT	CSAIDQGLSTDTQYF
TRBV7-2	few	NA	14	TRBJ2-5	TGTGCCAGCAGCATAGGACTGACCCAAGAGACCCAGTACTTC	CASSIGLTQETQYF
TRBV28	NA	NA	13	TRBJ2-3	TGTGCCAGCAGCCAGAAAGGGCGGGAAACGCAGTATTTT	CASSQKGRETQYF
TRBV12-3/TRBV12-4	NA	NA	15	TRBJ2-3	TGTGCCAGCAGTTTAAGTAGGAGCGCAGCAGATACGCAGTATTTT	CASSLSRSAADTQYF
TRBV2	NA	NA	15	TRBJ2-3	TGTGCCAGCAGGAAACAGGGAACTAGCACAGATACGCAGTATTTT	CASRKQGTSTDTQYF
TRBV20-1	NA	NA	9	TRBJ1-1	TGCAGTCGGGGGTTCTGGGCTTTCTTT	CSRGFWAFF
TRBV13	NA	NA	12	TRBJ2-7	TGTGCCAGCAGCTGGATCTCTACCGAGCAGTACTTC	CASSWISTEQYF
TRBV9	NA	NA	13	TRBJ1-4	TGTGCCAGCGGCGTAGACGGGAATGAAAAACTGTTTTTT	CASGVDGNEKLFF
TRBV29-1	NA	NA	12	TRBJ2-3	TGCAGCGGGGCTGAACAGGGAGGGACGCAGTATTTT	CSGAEQGGTQYF
TRBV5-1	once	NA	15	TRBJ2-1	TGCGCCAGCGCCCCTATCCGGCTGCGGGATCGGGAGCAGTTCTTC	CASAPIRLRDREQFF
TRBV20-1	NA	NA	16	TRBJ2-5	TGTAGTACATCGTGGGGGATCGTAGCTGGGCAAGAGACCCAGTACTTC	CSTSWGIVAGQETQYF
TRBV20-1	NA	TRBD1	16	TRBJ1-5	TGCAGTGCTAGAGATAACAGGGGGCGAAGCAATCAGCCCCAGCATTTT	CSARDNRGRSNQPQHF
TRBV7-2	NA	NA	13	TRBJ1-2	TGTGCCAGCAGCTTGCTCCAGGGAATCGGCTACACCTTC	CASSLLQGIGYTF
TRBV18	NA	NA	14	TRBJ2-7	TGTGCCAGCTCACCTTCCCCCTCTGCTCACGAGCAGTACTTC	CASSPSPSAHEQYF
TRBV12-3/TRBV12-4	few	NA	16	TRBJ2-4	TGTGCCAGCACCGGTCGGGACGTTCTAGCCAAAAACATTCAGTACTTC	CASTGRDVLAKNIQYF
TRBV12-3/TRBV12-4	NA	NA	15	TRBJ2-5	TGTGCCAGCAGTTTCGAAGGACGGACGACCGAGACCCAGTACTTC	CASSFEGRTTETQYF
TRBV20-1	NA	NA	12	TRBJ2-5	TGCAGTGGCCGAGTTTCCCAAGAGACCCAGTACTTC	CSGRVSQETQYF
TRBV15	NA	NA	16	TRBJ2-7	TGTGCCACCAGCAGGGGACCAAACAGGGCCAACTACGAGCAGTACTTC	CATSRGPNRANYEQYF
TRBV24-1	NA	NA	15	TRBJ2-5	TGTGCCATCAGTTTGCCGGGGGGCTCTCAAGAGACCCAGTACTTC	CAISLPGGSQETQYF
TRBV7-8	NA	TRBD2	17	TRBJ2-7	TGTGCCAGCAGCTTGAGCGGGGGGACCAATACCATCTACGAGCAGTACTTC	CASSLSGGTNTIYEQYF